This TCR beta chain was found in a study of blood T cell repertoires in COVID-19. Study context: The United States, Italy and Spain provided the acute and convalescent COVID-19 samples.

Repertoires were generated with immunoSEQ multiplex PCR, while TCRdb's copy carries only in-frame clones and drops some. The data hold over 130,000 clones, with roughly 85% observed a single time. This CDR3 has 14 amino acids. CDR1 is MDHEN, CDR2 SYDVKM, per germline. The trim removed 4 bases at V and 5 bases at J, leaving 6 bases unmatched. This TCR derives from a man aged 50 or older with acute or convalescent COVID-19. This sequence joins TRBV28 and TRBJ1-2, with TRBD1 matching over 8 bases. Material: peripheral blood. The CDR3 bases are TGTGCCAGCAGTTATGGGACAGGAAAATATGGCTACACCTTC. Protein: CASSYGTGKYGYTF.